This T cell receptor (beta chain) is drawn from a study of blood T cell repertoires in COVID-19. Study-wide context: Samples taken during acute and convalescent COVID-19 were collected in the United States, Italy and Spain. From T cells, B-cell-depleted T cells, or PBMCs came the material, which was cDNA or gDNA.

Participants spanned ages roughly 18 to 95 years and resided in about two dozen US areas. Self-reported history from a screening survey and questionnaire set each donor's cohort. Produced via immunoSEQ multiplex PCR; TCRdb's table is partial and in-frame only. Among 200,000 to 300,000 clones listed, over 80% were seen once. The CDR3 loop spans 14 amino acids. Germline V lookup: CDR1 MNHEY, CDR2 SMNVEV (reference sequence). V lost 0 bases and J lost 6, with 9 bases in between. The source is a man aged 50-60 years who had been exposed to COVID-19. The genes are TRBV27 and TRBJ2-1; D is uncertain. Material: PBMCs or T cells enriched from blood (not recorded which). The CDR3 coding sequence is TGTGCCAGCAGTTTATCGCGGAGACCCAATGAGCAGTTCTTC. As protein: CASSLSRRPNEQFF.